These 29 T cell receptor beta chains were all obtained from the same sample, sequenced in a study of CD8 T cells in ankylosing spondylitis. Broader study findings: Ankylosing spondylitis blood appeared to be characterized by a TCR beta motif of roughly eight highly homologous variants.

These TCRs' antigens remain unknown. TCRdb processed the 5' RACE reads anew with MiXCR; each CDR3 protein has one entry. The sample includes a few hundred thousand distinct CDR3 sequences, roughly 13% of them seen just once. The sequencing sample was made of blood, either unsorted or a sorted T cell fraction (not recorded which). Receptors were obtained from a male donor with ankylosing spondylitis.

The chain has TRBV10-3 and TRBJ2-7; D remains unclear. Per germline, CDR1 ENHRY and CDR2 SYGVKD. The CDR3 consists of 13 residues. V lost 6 bases to trimming and J lost 5 bases, with 14 bases between them. In DNA form, the CDR3 reads TGTGCCATCAGCTCCCCAAGTACGGACGAGCAGTACTTC. Residues: CAISSPSTDEQYF.

This clonotype was seen only a few times. The chain carries TRBV12-3 or TRBV12-4 and TRBJ2-7; D possibly corresponds to TRBD1 (6 bases). This CDR3 comprises 14 residues. V lost 3 bases and J lost 2, with 11 bases in between. DNA for the CDR3: TGTGCCAGCAGTTTTCAGGGGTCCCCCTACGAGCAGTACTTC. This codes for CASSFQGSPYEQYF.

This rearrangement joins TRBV20-1 to TRBJ1-1; D may be TRBD1 (6 bases). Germline V CDR1 and CDR2: DFQATT, SNEGSKA (reference sequence). The CDR3 is 14 amino acids. The V end lost 3 bases, the J end lost 5 bases, and 16 bases lay between the germline ends. The chain's CDR3 is CSASWGGAETEAFF. As DNA, the CDR3 is TGCAGTGCTAGTTGGGGGGGCGCGGAAACTGAAGCTTTCTTT.

This clonotype was recorded at least ten times. The chain carries TRBV10-3 and TRBJ2-7, with a weak D call TRBD1 (6 bases). Germline CDR1 reads ENHRY; CDR2 reads SYGVKD. This CDR3 has 15 residues. V lost 0 bases and J lost 6, with 15 bases in between. CDR3 residues: CAISESGDTWGEQYF. The CDR3 bases are TGTGCCATCAGTGAGTCGGGGGACACCTGGGGCGAGCAGTACTTC.

This chain connects TRBV2 to TRBJ1-2; perhaps TRBD1 as D (6 bases). CDR1 is SNHLY, CDR2 FYNNEI, per germline. There are 14 residues in the CDR3. With 1 base removed from V and 8 bases from J, the gap between germline ends came to 14 bases. This chain's CDR3 is CASSEVSTGQGYTF. CDR3 nucleotides: TGTGCCAGCAGTGAAGTTTCCACAGGGCAAGGCTACACCTTC.

The chain carries TRBV7-2 and TRBJ2-5; 10 bases agree with TRBD2. CDR1 is SGHTA, CDR2 FQGNSA, per germline. The CDR3 is 16 residues long. The J segment lost 1 base and the V segment lost 4 bases, leaving 6 bases of the junction unmatched. CDR3 sequence (DNA): TGTGCCAGCAGCTCGGGACTAGCGAATATCCAAGAGACCCAGTACTTC. Amino acids: CASSSGLANIQETQYF.

The gene calls are TRBV5-1 and TRBJ2-3; 16 positions agree with TRBD2. The J segment lost 0 bases and the V segment lost 4 bases, leaving 5 bases of the junction unmatched. CDR1 is SGHRS and CDR2 is YFSETQ in the germline V gene. The CDR3 has 18 amino acids. The CDR3 protein is CASSPGLAGGSSTDTQYF. The CDR3 DNA sequence: TGCGCCAGCAGCCCGGGACTAGCGGGAGGGTCCAGCACAGATACGCAGTATTTT.

This clonotype was counted only a few times. The V gene is TRBV2, the J gene TRBJ2-2, with unresolved D. V shed 8 bases and J shed 5 bases, with 15 bases lying between them. This CDR3 is built from 14 residues. Germline V lookup: CDR1 SNHLY, CDR2 FYNNEI. This CDR3 reads CASGWQDGTGELFF. CDR3 nucleotides: TGTGCCAGCGGGTGGCAGGATGGGACCGGGGAGCTGTTTTTT.

The V call is TRBV15, the J call TRBJ2-1; TRBD1 agrees at 10 bases. The germline V gene encodes CDR1 LNHNV and CDR2 YYDKDF (reference sequence). The V segment lost 1 base and the J segment 9 bases; nucleotides outside the gene matches: 3. The CDR3 is 14 amino acids. The CDR3 sequence: CATSRGQGAGEQFF. In DNA, the CDR3 is TGTGCCACCAGCAGAGGACAGGGGGCGGGTGAGCAGTTCTTC.

This clonotype showed up many times. The gene calls are TRBV28 and TRBJ2-1; D tentatively fits TRBD1 or TRBD2 (6 bases each). Trimming cost V 6 bases and J 8 bases, with 17 bases left between them. The CDR3 has 14 amino acids. Germline-derived CDR1 and CDR2 are MDHEN and SYDVKM. The CDR3 region has the DNA TGTGCCAGCAGCGAACAGGGACTTAGGGATGAGCAGTTCTTC. It codes for CASSEQGLRDEQFF.

CDR3 in amino acids: CASGPPGMGEKLFF. CDR3 DNA sequence: TGCGCCAGCGGACCGCCCGGGATGGGTGAAAAACTGTTTTTT. The V call is TRBV10-2, the J call TRBJ1-4; no clear D. The CDR3 has 14 amino acids. V lost 8 bases and J 7 bases, leaving 17 bases between the germline ends. The germline gives CDR1 WSHSY, CDR2 SAAADI.

Only a few counts were recorded for this clonotype. The chain recombines TRBV12-3 or TRBV12-4 with TRBJ1-2; 7 nucleotides match TRBD1. Trimming took 5 bases from V and 0 from J; bases not matched to a gene: 9. The length of the CDR3 is 16 residues. This CDR3 reads CASSPPGQITNYGYTF. The CDR3 nucleotides read TGTGCCAGCAGTCCACCGGGACAGATTACTAACTATGGCTACACCTTC.

This clonotype was counted only a few times. This sequence joins TRBV12-3 or TRBV12-4 and TRBJ2-1; 7 nucleotides line up with TRBD1. The CDR3 runs 15 residues. The ends lost 7 bases at V and 3 bases at J; junction bases unmatched: 9. CDR3 sequence: CASISTGSLYNEQFF. The DNA of the CDR3 is TGTGCCAGCATTTCGACAGGGTCCCTCTACAATGAGCAGTTCTTC.

V gene TRBV20-1 combines with J gene TRBJ1-5; tentatively, D is TRBD1 (5 bases). CDR1 DFQATT and CDR2 SNEGSKA come from the germline V gene (reference sequence). V was cut by 5 bases and J by 3 bases, with 29 bases left in between. This CDR3 region has 19 residues. The CDR3 loop reads CSAQAPILFGQGNNQPQHF. The CDR3 bases are TGCAGTGCTCAGGCTCCGATCTTATTCGGGCAGGGTAACAATCAGCCCCAGCATTTT.

J is TRBJ1-3 and V is TRBV20-1; maybe TRBD1 (5 bases). This CDR3 comprises 13 residues. Germline V gene data show CDR1 as DFQATT and CDR2 as SNEGSKA (reference sequence). The ends were cut back, 5 bases at V and 0 bases at J, with 8 bases in the middle. CDR3 DNA: TGCAGTGCTCACGACAGCTCTGGAAACACCATATATTTT. Its translation is CSAHDSSGNTIYF.

This clonotype was detected a few times. This chain joins TRBV10-1 and TRBJ1-3; no clear D. The CDR3 is 13 residues long. Trimming took off 5 bases at V and 5 bases at J, with 10 bases between the two ends. CDR1 is WNHNN and CDR2 is SYGVQD in the germline V gene (reference sequence). Here the CDR3 DNA reads TGCGCCAGCAGTCCCGCGATACGAAACACCATATATTTT. Its protein product is CASSPAIRNTIYF.

The rearrangement uses TRBV7-2 and TRBJ2-3, with a possible D match to TRBD1 (6 bases). V lost 5 bases and J lost 7, with 16 bases in between. The CDR3 has 14 amino acids. CDR1 is SGHTA and CDR2 is FQGNSA in the germline V gene. The CDR3 reads CASSPPTGSYTQYF. CDR3 DNA: TGTGCCAGCAGCCCCCCAACAGGGTCATATACGCAGTATTTT.

The chain employs TRBV20-1 and TRBJ2-1; perhaps TRBD2 as D (7 bases). Trimming stripped 8 bases from V and 8 bases from J, with 16 bases between. Germline V gives CDR1 DFQATT, CDR2 SNEGSKA (reference sequence). The CDR3 sequence is 12 residues long. In DNA form, the CDR3 reads TGCAGTCTAGGGGGGAGGGTCGATGAGCAGTTCTTC. This encodes CSLGGRVDEQFF.

In its sample, this clonotype was seen a few times. V gene TRBV19 combines with J gene TRBJ2-1; 8 bases match TRBD2. The CDR3 spans 15 residues. V shed 6 bases and J 4 bases; nucleotides not matched to a gene: 8. Looked up from germline, CDR1 is LNHDA and CDR2 is SQIVND (reference sequence). The CDR3 here is CASSLSSGHYNEQFF. CDR3 nucleotides: TGTGCCAGTAGCCTCTCTAGCGGGCATTACAATGAGCAGTTCTTC.

This clonotype was detected only a few times. The chain has TRBV5-6 and TRBJ2-5; D call uncertain. Germline-derived CDR1 and CDR2 are SGHDT and YYEEEE. The CDR3 consists of 16 residues. The V gene lost 6 bases and the J gene lost 0 bases, with 18 bases spanning the gap. The CDR3 sequence is CASNSGPLPHQETQYF. In DNA form, the CDR3 reads TGTGCCAGCAATTCCGGACCACTACCACACCAAGAGACCCAGTACTTC.

In its sample, this clonotype was seen a few times. The J gene is TRBJ1-5, the V gene TRBV3-1; possibly TRBD1 for D (6 bases). The CDR3 totals 15 residues. Trimming stripped 4 bases from V and 0 bases from J, with 10 bases between. In germline, CDR1 is LGHDT, CDR2 YNNKEL (reference sequence). CDR3 nucleotide sequence: TGTGCCAGCAGCCCGACAGGACTTAGCAATCAGCCCCAGCATTTT. Translating it yields CASSPTGLSNQPQHF.

This chain joins TRBV12-3 or TRBV12-4 and TRBJ2-1; D is perhaps TRBD2 (5 bases). Trimming pared 2 bases from V and 1 base from J, leaving 15 bases between. The CDR3 extends over 17 amino acids. The CDR3, as DNA: TGTGCCAGCAGTTTAATTTCACCGGGAACTTCCTACAATGAGCAGTTCTTC. It encodes CASSLISPGTSYNEQFF.

V and J are TRBV28 and TRBJ2-1, with TRBD1 identical over 9 bases. The J segment lost 7 bases and the V segment lost 5 bases, leaving 6 bases of the junction unmatched. Germline V gene data show CDR1 as MDHEN and CDR2 as SYDVKM. The CDR3 is made up of 14 amino acids. The CDR3 nucleotides read TGTGCCAGCAGTCAAGGACAGGGGAGGAATGAGCAGTTCTTC. Its protein is CASSQGQGRNEQFF.

The chain couples TRBV23-1 to TRBJ2-5; D is unclear. TRBV23-1 is labeled an ORF, and its function is uncertain. The CDR3 consists of 16 residues. V was cut by 2 bases and J by 5 bases, with 18 bases left in between. CDR3 coding DNA: TGCGCCAGCAGTCAAAGGTCCATTTCAAACGGGGAGACCCAGTACTTC. Translated, it gives CASSQRSISNGETQYF.

The gene calls are TRBV5-6 and TRBJ2-7; D is ambiguous. The CDR3 is 12 residues long. The ends were cut back, 3 bases at V and 8 bases at J, with 12 bases in the middle. The germline CDR1 and CDR2 sequences are SGHDT and YYEEEE. The CDR3 loop is CASSSGGLKQYV. The CDR3 bases are TGTGCCAGCAGCTCTGGCGGTCTCAAGCAGTACGTC.

At least ten counts were recorded for this clonotype. The genes are TRBV12-3 or TRBV12-4 and TRBJ2-3, with TRBD2 matching 8 bases. Losses at the gene ends were 6 bases for V and 0 bases for J; bases not matched to a gene: 11. The CDR3 contains 17 residues. The CDR3 DNA follows: TGTGCCAGCAGGCCGGGACTAGGAATCACTAGCACAGATACGCAGTATTTT. Amino acids: CASRPGLGITSTDTQYF.

Ten or more counts support this clonotype. V gene TRBV3-1 combines with J gene TRBJ2-2; D ambiguous. Germline V gives CDR1 LGHDT, CDR2 YNNKEL (reference sequence). The germline V and J ends were trimmed by 4 bases and 7 bases, with 10 bases remaining between them. There are 13 residues in the CDR3. The CDR3 sequence: CASSPRLDGELFF. CDR3 nucleotides: TGTGCCAGCAGCCCCCGACTGGACGGGGAGCTGTTTTTT.

The chain combines TRBV5-1 with TRBJ1-1; TRBD1 agrees at 9 bases. The V segment lost 0 bases and the J segment 1 base; nucleotides outside the gene matches: 7. Germline loops: CDR1 SGHRS, CDR2 YFSETQ. The CDR3 contains 17 residues. CDR3 residues: CASSLAGQGRGNTEAFF. CDR3 sequence (DNA): TGCGCCAGCAGCTTGGCGGGACAGGGAAGGGGGAACACTGAAGCTTTCTTT.

This clonotype turned up a few times. The V call is TRBV10-1, the J call TRBJ2-1, with 11 bases fitting TRBD2. This CDR3 is built from 16 residues. The junction had 6 bases not matched to a gene; V was cut back by 4 bases and J by 4 bases. Germline CDR1 WNHNN, CDR2 SYGVQD (reference sequence). CDR3 in amino acids: CASSVTSGSRYNEQFF. CDR3 bases: TGCGCCAGCAGTGTCACTAGCGGGAGTCGATACAATGAGCAGTTCTTC.